The 8 T cell receptor beta chains below all came from one sample that was sequenced in a study of shared clonotypes between healthy human individuals. The repertoire was sequenced with immunoSEQ multiplex PCR; TCRdb's copy has only in-frame clones and lacks some. The data contain 450,000 to 500,000 clones, about 80% of them singletons. Sequencing was performed on PBMCs. Receptors were obtained from a woman between 40 and 55 years old in good health. Some clones in this sample may be carry-over from other donors' samples.

The chain links TRBV5-1 to TRBJ2-1; perhaps TRBD2 as D (5 bases). This CDR3 has 15 amino acids. V lost 0 bases to trimming and J lost 9 bases, with 16 bases between them. Germline lookup yields CDR1 SGHRS and CDR2 YFSETQ. CDR3 nucleotide sequence: TGCGCCAGCAGCTTGGCCGTAATCGGGGTTAGTGAGCAGTTCTTC. It encodes CASSLAVIGVSEQFF.

Notes on this clone: A far larger clone is one nucleotide away, so this likely arose from a read error. Additional DNA sequences in this sample encode the identical CDR3. This chain joins TRBV29-1 and TRBJ2-3; 9 bases fit TRBD2. This CDR3 region has 15 residues. CDR1 is SQVTM and CDR2 is ANQGSEA in the germline V gene. After removal of 4 bases from V and 6 bases from J, the junction contained 11 bases not matched to a gene. DNA for the CDR3: TGCAGCGTTGGTTTAGCGGGAGAGATCACGGATACGCAGTATTTT. Protein sequence: CSVGLAGEITDTQYF.

This clone was counted many times. CDR3 amino acids: CASSDNGQHTDTQYF. CDR3 bases: TGTGCCAGCAGTGATAATGGACAGCACACAGATACGCAGTATTTT. V usage is TRBV6-1 and J usage is TRBJ2-3; TRBD1 is a possible D gene (6 bases). The CDR3 covers 15 residues. Germline V CDR1 and CDR2: MNHNS, SASEGT. Trimming removed 3 bases at V and 2 bases at J, with 12 bases between.

The rearrangement uses TRBV9 and TRBJ1-1, with D tentatively TRBD1 (5 bases). The CDR3 spans 14 residues. Germline V gives CDR1 SGDLS, CDR2 YYNGEE. V lost 0 bases and J 6 bases, leaving 12 bases between the germline ends. The CDR3 is CASSVDLGVSEAFF. Here the CDR3 DNA reads TGTGCCAGCAGCGTAGATTTAGGGGTGTCTGAAGCTTTCTTT.

The V and J genes are TRBV10-2 and TRBJ1-1; D gene uncertain. Germline-derived CDR1 and CDR2 are WSHSY and SAAADI. CDR3 size: 13 residues. V lost 0 bases and J lost 4, with 6 bases in between. The DNA of the CDR3 is TGCGCCAGCAGTGAGTCTAGTGCCACTGAAGCTTTCTTT. Protein: CASSESSATEAFF.

CDR3 in amino acids: CASSVLAGGSTGELFF. In DNA, the CDR3 is TGTGCCAGCAGCGTACTAGCGGGAGGGTCCACCGGGGAGCTGTTTTTT. The chain uses TRBV7-8 and TRBJ2-2; 13 nucleotides align to TRBD2. V gave up 5 bases and J gave up 4 bases; unmatched junction bases: 4. This CDR3 region has 16 residues. CDR1 and CDR2 (germline): SGHVS, FQNEAQ.

The chain is built from TRBV5-1 and TRBJ1-4; D perhaps matches TRBD1 (5 bases). The CDR3 is made up of 16 amino acids. Trimming pared 7 bases from V and 3 bases from J, leaving 19 bases between. Germline assignment: CDR1 SGHRS and CDR2 YFSETQ. The CDR3 DNA reads as TGCGCCAGCCAGAGGGACGGCGAAATTGCTAATGAAAAACTGTTTTTT. This codes for CASQRDGEIANEKLFF.

This chain connects TRBV28 to TRBJ2-7; possibly TRBD1 for D (6 bases). V lost 2 bases to trimming and J lost 4 bases, with 15 bases between them. The CDR3 totals 15 residues. The germline V gene has CDR1 MDHEN and CDR2 SYDVKM. The CDR3, as DNA: TGTGCCAGCAGTTTACCAGGCAGGGGAAGGTACGAGCAGTACTTC. This encodes CASSLPGRGRYEQYF.